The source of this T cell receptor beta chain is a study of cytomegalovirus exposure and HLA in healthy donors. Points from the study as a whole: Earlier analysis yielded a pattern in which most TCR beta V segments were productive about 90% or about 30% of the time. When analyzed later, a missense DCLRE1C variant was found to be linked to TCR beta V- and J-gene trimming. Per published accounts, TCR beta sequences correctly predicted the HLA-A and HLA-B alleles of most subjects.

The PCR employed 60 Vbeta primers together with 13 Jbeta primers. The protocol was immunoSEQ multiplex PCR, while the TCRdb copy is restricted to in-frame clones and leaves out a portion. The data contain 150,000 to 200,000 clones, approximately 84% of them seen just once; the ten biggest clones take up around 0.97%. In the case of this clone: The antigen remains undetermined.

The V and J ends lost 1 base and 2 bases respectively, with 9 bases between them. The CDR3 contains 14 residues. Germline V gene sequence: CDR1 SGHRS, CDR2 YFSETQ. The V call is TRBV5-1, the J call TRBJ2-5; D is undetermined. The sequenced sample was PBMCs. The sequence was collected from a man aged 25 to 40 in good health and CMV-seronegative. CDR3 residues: CASSLSRRQETQYF. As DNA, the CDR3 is TGCGCCAGCAGCTTGTCGAGGCGGCAAGAGACCCAGTACTTC.